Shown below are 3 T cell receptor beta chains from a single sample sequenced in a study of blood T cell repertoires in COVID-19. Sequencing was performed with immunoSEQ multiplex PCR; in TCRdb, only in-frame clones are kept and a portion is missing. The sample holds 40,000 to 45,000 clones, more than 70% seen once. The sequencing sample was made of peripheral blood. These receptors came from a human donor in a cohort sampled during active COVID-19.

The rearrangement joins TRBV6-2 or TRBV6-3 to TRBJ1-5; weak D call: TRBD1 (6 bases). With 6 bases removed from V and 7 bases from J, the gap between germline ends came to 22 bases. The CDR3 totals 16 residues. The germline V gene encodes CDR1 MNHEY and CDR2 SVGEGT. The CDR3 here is CASSPSKGGRGQPQHF. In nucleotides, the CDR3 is TGTGCCAGCAGCCCCTCGAAGGGGGGGCGCGGACAGCCCCAGCATTTT.

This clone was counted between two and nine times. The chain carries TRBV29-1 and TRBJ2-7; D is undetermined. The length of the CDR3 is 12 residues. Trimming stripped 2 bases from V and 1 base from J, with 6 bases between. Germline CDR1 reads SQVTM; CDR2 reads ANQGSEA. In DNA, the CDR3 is TGCAGCGTTGAAACAGAGTCCTACGAGCAGTACTTC. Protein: CSVETESYEQYF.

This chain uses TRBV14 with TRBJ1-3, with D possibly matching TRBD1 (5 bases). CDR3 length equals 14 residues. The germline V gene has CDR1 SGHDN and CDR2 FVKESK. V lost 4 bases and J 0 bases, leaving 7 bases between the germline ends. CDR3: CASSPGHSGNTIYF. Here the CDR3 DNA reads TGTGCCAGCAGCCCTGGACACTCTGGAAACACCATATATTTT.